A selection of T cell receptor beta chains follows, all from one sample in a study of kidney transplant recipient with SARS-CoV-2 infection. TCRdb ran MiXCR on the reads and lists one entry per CDR3 protein. The sample lists 200,000 to 300,000 distinct CDR3 sequences, more than 25% occurring once. The sample was a blood sample, taken at baseline and between days 110 and 120 from a kidney transplant recipient. Receptors originate from a male patient between 25 and 40 years old who had COVID-19 and was a kidney transplant recipient. Some of the T cells may derive from the graft donor. CDR3s include the opening cysteine and the closing phenylalanine or tryptophan. A D gene is named only where the DNA matches it firmly. A row's size may be missing; if present it is once, few, many or a size class.

TGTGCCAGCAGTTTCTCCATATACGGGGCTGGCTACACCTTC	CASSFSIYGAGYTF	many	TRBV27	.	TRBJ1-2
TGTGCCAGCAGCAATTCCCTTAAGTGCCGAAAGACCTATGGCTACACCTTC	CASSNSLKCRKTYGYTF	many	TRBV7-7	.	TRBJ1-2
TGCAGTGCCCTCCCAGGATTCGGCACAGATACGCAGTATTTT	CSALPGFGTDTQYF	many	TRBV20-1	.	TRBJ2-3
TGTGCCACCAGTTATGGGGTTAATACTAGAAAGACCTATGGCTACACCTTC	CATSYGVNTRKTYGYTF	.	TRBV24-1	.	TRBJ1-2
TGTGCCAGCAGTTACTCGGGACAGGGCGTGAATGAGCAGTTCTTC	CASSYSGQGVNEQFF	.	TRBV6-2/TRBV6-3	TRBD1	TRBJ2-1
TGTGCCATCAGTGGGGGGGGACTAGCGGGAGAGGGGGATGAGCAGTTCTTC	CAISGGGLAGEGDEQFF	few	TRBV10-3	TRBD2	TRBJ2-1
TGTGCCAGCAGGGGTATTTGGGGCAATGAGCAGTTCTTC	CASRGIWGNEQFF	few	TRBV6-8	.	TRBJ2-1
TGTGCCAGCAGCTTAGGACAGGGCTTCTCTGGAAACACCATATATTTT	CASSLGQGFSGNTIYF	many	TRBV11-3	TRBD1	TRBJ1-3
TGTGCCAGCAGCCGTAAGCCGGGGTACGAGCAGTACTTC	CASSRKPGYEQYF	many	TRBV6-2/TRBV6-3	.	TRBJ2-7
TGTGCCAGCAGTGAGACTAAGCCTTACGGAAAGACCTATGGCTACACCTTC	CASSETKPYGKTYGYTF	many	TRBV6-9	.	TRBJ1-2
TGTGCCAGCAGTTCCAACTCTCAAGGGTTCACCGGGGAGCTGTTTTTT	CASSSNSQGFTGELFF	many	TRBV28	.	TRBJ2-2
TGTGCCAGCAGCAGGGGTCCTAAGTGCCGAAAGACCTATGGCTACACCTTC	CASSRGPKCRKTYGYTF	many	TRBV7-7	.	TRBJ1-2
TGTGCCAGCAGCTTACGCCTTCACGAGGGAAAGACCTATGGCTACACCTTC	CASSLRLHEGKTYGYTF	few	TRBV7-1	.	TRBJ1-2
TGCGCCAGCAGCCAAGATCGGTCCAACTCCTACGAGCAGTACTTC	CASSQDRSNSYEQYF	many	TRBV4-3	.	TRBJ2-7
TGTGCCAGCAGTGACCAGACTAGCGCTTCATTGAGGGAGCAGTTCTTC	CASSDQTSASLREQFF	.	TRBV6-5	TRBD2	TRBJ2-1
TGTGCCAGCAGCCGCGTGGCTCACGAGGGAAAGACCTATGGCTACACCTTC	CASSRVAHEGKTYGYTF	many	TRBV7-1	.	TRBJ1-2
TGTGCCAGCAGCCATGGGGGCAGCACCCTCTATGGCTACACCTTC	CASSHGGSTLYGYTF	many	TRBV7-9	.	TRBJ1-2
TGCAGTGCCCCCGCGCAGCCCAGCGCAGATACGCAGTATTTT	CSAPAQPSADTQYF	once	TRBV20-1	.	TRBJ2-3
TGTGCCAGCAGCTTAGATCTGGTAGGTAATGAGCAGTTCTTC	CASSLDLVGNEQFF	many	TRBV11-2	.	TRBJ2-1
TGTGCCAGCAATGCCCGCGGGGTAGCACAAAATGAGCAGTACTTC	CASNARGVAQNEQYF	many	TRBV28	.	TRBJ2-7
TGTGCCAGCAGTTTAGGTGGCAGCTTCTACGAGCAGTACTTC	CASSLGGSFYEQYF	many	TRBV12-3/TRBV12-4	.	TRBJ2-7
TGTGCCAGCAGCGGACAGGGAGCGATCTCTGGAAACACCATATATTTT	CASSGQGAISGNTIYF	many	TRBV9	TRBD1	TRBJ1-3
TGCGCCAGCATGGGGACAGGGCCTGAAGCTTTCTTT	CASMGTGPEAFF	many	TRBV4-1	TRBD1	TRBJ1-1
TGTGCCAGCAGCCCACATGGGGAGGTACGACAGCCCCAGCATTTT	CASSPHGEVRQPQHF	many	TRBV6-2/TRBV6-3	.	TRBJ1-5
TGTGCCTGGCTGTGGTGGCGTTATAGAAAGACCTATGGCTACACCTTC	CAWLWWRYRKTYGYTF	many	TRBV30	.	TRBJ1-2
TGTGCCAGTAGTCTAACTCGGGACTTGGGGAATGAGCAGTTCTTC	CASSLTRDLGNEQFF	.	TRBV19	.	TRBJ2-1
TGCAGTGCTAGAGCGGCGGAAACATTGAACACTGAAGCTTTCTTT	CSARAAETLNTEAFF	many	TRBV20-1	.	TRBJ1-1
TGTGCCAGTAGTATTTCTAGCAATCAGCCCCAGCATTTT	CASSISSNQPQHF	many	TRBV19	.	TRBJ1-5
TGTGCCAGCAGCCTAGGGCCGGATCTCTCCTACAATGAGCGGTTCTTC	CASSLGPDLSYNERFF	.	TRBV7-6	.	TRBJ2-1
TGCAGTGCTAGAAGAATAGGACTAGCGGGAAAGACCGGGGAGCTGTTTTTT	CSARRIGLAGKTGELFF	.	TRBV20-1	TRBD2	TRBJ2-2
TGTGCCAGCAGTTCCCAGGGCAGCTACGAGCAGTACTTC	CASSSQGSYEQYF	many	TRBV28	.	TRBJ2-7
TGTGCCAGCAGTGGCAACAGGGCGCTTGGAGGTCCTACCGTTGAAGCTTTCTTT	CASSGNRALGGPTVEAFF	many	TRBV6-1	.	TRBJ1-1
TGTGCCAGCAGCCCCTCGGCAGGCAATGGAAACACCATATATTTT	CASSPSAGNGNTIYF	many	TRBV28	.	TRBJ1-3
TGTGCCAGCATCTACTATGTCTCGCGAAAGACCTATGGCTACACCTTC	CASIYYVSRKTYGYTF	few	TRBV5-5	.	TRBJ1-2
TGTGGCAGTGATCGCCATGATAGCCGAAAGACCTATGGCTACACCTTC	CGSDRHDSRKTYGYTF	many	TRBV8-2	.	TRBJ1-2
TGTGCCAGTGCACGGACTAGCGGAATCTACGAGCAGTACTTC	CASARTSGIYEQYF	many	TRBV19	TRBD2	TRBJ2-7
TGTGCCAGCAGTTGGTTTGGGGAGACCCAGTACTTC	CASSWFGETQYF	many	TRBV28	.	TRBJ2-5
TGTGCCAGCAGTGAAGCGGGAACCTACAATGAGCAGTTCTTC	CASSEAGTYNEQFF	few	TRBV6-6	TRBD2	TRBJ2-1
TGTGCCAGCAGCAACTGGGATCCCATTTCAATTCGCACTGAAGCTTTCTTT	CASSNWDPISIRTEAFF	many	TRBV3-1	.	TRBJ1-1
TGTGCCAGCAGCCCCAGGGCGGAGGCCGGAAACACCATATATTTT	CASSPRAEAGNTIYF	many	TRBV3-1	.	TRBJ1-3
TGTGCCAGCAGAGGGACTGAACGTAACATTCAGTACTTC	CASRGTERNIQYF	many	TRBV28	.	TRBJ2-4
TGTGCCAGCAGCCCAAGGACAGGGTATTCTTCCTATGGCTACACCTTC	CASSPRTGYSSYGYTF	many	TRBV5-4	TRBD1	TRBJ1-2
TGTGCCTGGAGTGCTGGACAGAGTAATCAGCCCCAGCATTTT	CAWSAGQSNQPQHF	.	TRBV30	.	TRBJ1-5
TGTGCCAGCGCCGGAGTTGAGGCTGGGGCCAACGTCCTGACTTTC	CASAGVEAGANVLTF	few	TRBV18	.	TRBJ2-6
TGTGCCATCACTGAGACTAGCTTCGAGTTCAATGAGCAGTTCTTC	CAITETSFEFNEQFF	many	TRBV10-3	TRBD2	TRBJ2-1
TGTGCCAGCAGCATTACTCCATACCATGGAAAGACCTATGGCTACACCTTC	CASSITPYHGKTYGYTF	many	TRBV7-9	.	TRBJ1-2